These 25 T cell receptor beta chains were all obtained from the same sample, sequenced in a study. TCRdb fed the RT-PCR reads into MiXCR, producing one record per CDR3 protein. The sample includes hundreds of thousands of distinct CDR3 sequences, about 14% of them seen just once. The sample was memory CD4+ T cells from blood. The receptor source for this set is a female donor in good health, serving as a healthy control.

This clonotype was detected many times. This sequence joins TRBV4-2 and TRBJ1-2; possible D gene TRBD1, 6 bases. With 0 bases removed from V and 3 bases from J, the gap between germline ends came to 14 bases. Germline V CDR1 and CDR2: LGHNA, YNFKEQ. This CDR3 comprises 16 residues. CDR3: CASSQDMDSPYYGYTF. DNA for the CDR3: TGTGCCAGCAGCCAAGATATGGACAGCCCTTACTATGGCTACACCTTC.

This clonotype was counted a few times. This chain links TRBV5-1 with TRBJ2-7; the D gene is possibly TRBD1 (5 bases). The germline V gene has CDR1 SGHRS and CDR2 YFSETQ. V gave up 1 base and J gave up 5 bases, with 13 bases separating them. The CDR3 is 14 residues long. The CDR3 reads CASSLLGVRDEQYF. CDR3 in DNA: TGCGCCAGCAGCTTGTTAGGGGTTCGGGACGAGCAGTACTTC. Full variable domain (remainder filled in from reference TRBV5-1 and TRBJ2-7): KAGVTQTPRYLIKTRGQQVTLSCSPISGHRSVSWYQQTPGQGLQFLFEYFSETQRNKGNFPGRFSGRQFSNSRSEMNVSTLELGDSALYLCASSLLGVRDEQYFGPGTRLTVT.

This clonotype was detected a few times. The gene calls are TRBV12-3 or TRBV12-4 and TRBJ2-1; 8 nucleotides match TRBD2. V lost 5 bases to trimming and J lost 4 bases; unmatched junction nucleotides: 13. This CDR3 is built from 17 residues. The CDR3 DNA follows: TGTGCCAGCAGTGGGGCTATAGCGGGACTAGGGTACAATGAGCAGTTCTTC. As protein: CASSGAIAGLGYNEQFF.

V usage is TRBV7-3 and J usage is TRBJ2-7; tentatively, D is TRBD1 (6 bases). This CDR3 has 17 amino acids. Germline V gives CDR1 SGHTA, CDR2 FQGTGA. The V end was cut by 5 bases, the J end by 0 bases, with 20 bases between. CDR3 DNA: TGTGCCAGCAGCCCAACCCCACAGGGCCCAACCTCCTACGAGCAGTACTTC. Residues: CASSPTPQGPTSYEQYF.

V and J are TRBV27 and TRBJ2-3, with D unresolved. V was clipped by 6 bases and J by 1 base, with 17 bases between them. The CDR3 consists of 16 residues. CDR1 is MNHEY and CDR2 is SMNVEV in the germline V gene (reference sequence). In nucleotides, the CDR3 is TGTGCCAGCAGGAAAGTATACAGCGTTGGCACAGATACGCAGTATTTT. Amino acid sequence: CASRKVYSVGTDTQYF.

This clonotype was found many times. The chain combines TRBV6-5 with TRBJ1-6; a weak D match, TRBD1 (5 bases). Trimming pared 3 bases from V and 0 bases from J, leaving 15 bases between. Germline-derived CDR1 and CDR2 are MNHEY and SVGAGI. The CDR3 runs to 18 residues. DNA for the CDR3: TGTGCCAGCAGTTATTCCGGGACCCCGAACTCCTATAATTCACCCCTCCACTTT. Translation: CASSYSGTPNSYNSPLHF.

This clonotype was counted only a few times. The gene calls are TRBV7-9 and TRBJ1-2; D gene uncertain. Trimming removed 1 base at V and 8 bases at J, with 14 bases between. CDR1 is SEHNR and CDR2 is FQNEAQ in the germline V gene (reference sequence). The CDR3 runs 14 residues. The CDR3 is CASSLVSYGYGYTF. In nucleotides, the CDR3 is TGTGCCAGCAGCTTAGTTTCCTATGGTTACGGCTACACCTTC.

This clonotype was counted at least ten times. This chain uses TRBV12-3 or TRBV12-4 with TRBJ1-6; D is undetermined. The CDR3 has 14 residues. With 3 bases removed from V and 3 bases from J, the gap between germline ends came to 6 bases. CDR3 amino acids: CASSLDGYNSPLHF. The CDR3 region has the DNA TGTGCCAGCAGTTTGGACGGCTATAATTCACCCCTCCACTTT.

This clonotype was counted only a few times. The gene calls are TRBV20-1 and TRBJ2-5, with TRBD2 identical over 7 bases. Germline CDR1 DFQATT, CDR2 SNEGSKA (reference sequence). The CDR3 is made up of 14 amino acids. Trimming at V came to 8 bases and at J to 1 base, leaving 10 bases not matched to a gene. Written as DNA, the CDR3 is TGCAGTTCCAGACGGGGGGAACCCCAAGAGACCCAGTACTTC. Translating gives CSSRRGEPQETQYF.

This clonotype was recorded at least ten times. J is TRBJ1-1 and V is TRBV29-1; no clear D. The CDR3 runs to 10 residues. The V and J ends lost 1 base and 11 bases respectively, with 8 bases between them. In germline, CDR1 is SQVTM, CDR2 ANQGSEA. The CDR3 DNA follows: TGCAGCGTTGAAGGGGGAACCGCTTTCTTT. Translated: CSVEGGTAFF.

The sample holds a few counts of this clonotype. The chain uses TRBV5-1 and TRBJ1-1; D is undetermined. The CDR3 runs to 14 residues. Germline V lookup: CDR1 SGHRS, CDR2 YFSETQ. Trimming shortened V by 5 bases and J by 5 bases, and 16 bases separated the two germline ends. As DNA, the CDR3 is TGCGCCAGCAGTGGATCAGGCGGCTTGACTGAAGCTTTCTTT. Protein product: CASSGSGGLTEAFF.

This clonotype turned up a few times. The chain combines TRBV28 with TRBJ2-1; maybe TRBD1 (7 bases). This CDR3 comprises 13 residues. Trimming removed 8 bases from V and 3 bases from J, with 11 bases in between. The germline V gene encodes CDR1 MDHEN and CDR2 SYDVKM. The CDR3 here is CASCRGDYNEQFF. CDR3 nucleotide sequence: TGTGCCAGCTGCAGGGGGGACTACAATGAGCAGTTCTTC.

In this sample, this clonotype turned up a few times. The genes are TRBV18 and TRBJ2-1; 9 bases agree with TRBD1. Looked up from germline, CDR1 is KGHSH and CDR2 is LQKENI. The CDR3 is 15 amino acids. V shed 4 bases, J shed 8 bases, and the junction held 9 bases outside the gene matches. CDR3 DNA: TGTGCCAGCTCACGTCGGACAGGGGATTGGTATGAGCAGTTCTTC. This gives the protein CASSRRTGDWYEQFF.

The V and J genes are TRBV29-1 and TRBJ1-1; tentatively, D is TRBD1 (6 bases). The germline gives CDR1 SQVTM, CDR2 ANQGSEA. V was pared by 5 bases and J by 0 bases, with 19 bases between. The CDR3 runs to 16 residues. CDR3 nucleotide sequence: TGCAGCGTTCCTAAATGGGGGGGCAGCATGAACACTGAAGCTTTCTTT. The encoded protein is CSVPKWGGSMNTEAFF.

A few counts support this clonotype. The J gene is TRBJ2-2, the V gene TRBV7-9, with 10 bases fitting TRBD2. V shed 8 bases, J shed 2 bases, and the junction held 5 bases outside the gene matches. Germline values: CDR1 SEHNR, CDR2 FQNEAQ (reference sequence). This CDR3 comprises 15 residues. The CDR3 here is CASGGLAVNTGELFF. CDR3 sequence (DNA): TGTGCCAGCGGCGGACTAGCGGTTAACACCGGGGAGCTGTTTTTT.

The chain uses TRBV29-1 and TRBJ1-3; D unclear. The CDR3 consists of 14 residues. V was clipped by 0 bases and J by 0 bases, with 6 bases between them. CDR1 SQVTM and CDR2 ANQGSEA come from the germline V gene. The CDR3 sequence is CSVEDPNSGNTIYF. CDR3 nucleotides: TGCAGCGTTGAAGACCCCAACTCTGGAAACACCATATATTTT.

This clonotype appeared a few times. The chain combines TRBV20-1 with TRBJ2-5, with 7 bases fitting TRBD1. The CDR3 covers 14 residues. The germline gives CDR1 DFQATT, CDR2 SNEGSKA (reference sequence). Unmatched junction bases numbered 7, after V lost 1 base and J lost 5 bases. The CDR3 region is CSARAPTGLETQYF. Here the CDR3 DNA reads TGCAGTGCTAGAGCGCCGACAGGGCTGGAGACCCAGTACTTC.

The chain combines TRBV20-1 with TRBJ2-1; D gene ambiguous. V gave up 0 bases and J gave up 0 bases, with 12 bases separating them. The CDR3 is 16 residues long. Germline V gene sequence: CDR1 DFQATT, CDR2 SNEGSKA (reference sequence). The CDR3 sequence: CSARDLGSSSYNEQFF. The CDR3 DNA reads as TGCAGTGCTAGAGATTTGGGGTCGAGCTCCTACAATGAGCAGTTCTTC.

This clonotype was recorded a few times. V gene TRBV2 combines with J gene TRBJ1-4; D gene uncertain. The CDR3 consists of 14 residues. Germline lookup yields CDR1 SNHLY and CDR2 FYNNEI. V was shortened by 5 bases and J by 0 bases, with 7 bases between the two germline ends. This CDR3 reads CASSRRTTNEKLFF. DNA for the CDR3: TGTGCCAGCAGTCGACGGACAACTAATGAAAAACTGTTTTTT. Drawing the rest from reference TRBV2 and TRBJ1-4, the complete variable domain is EPEVTQTPSHQVTQMGQEVILRCVPISNHLYFYWYRQILGQKVEFLVSFYNNEISEKSEIFDDQFSVERPDGSNFTLKIRSTKLEDSAMYFCASSRRTTNEKLFFGSGTQLSVL.

V gene TRBV7-2 combines with J gene TRBJ1-1; possibly TRBD1 for D (6 bases). The V gene lost 3 bases and the J gene lost 0 bases, with 11 bases spanning the gap. This CDR3 region has 15 residues. Germline-derived CDR1 and CDR2 are SGHTA and FQGNSA. The CDR3, as DNA: TGTGCCAGCAGCTTTTCAGGGGTAATGAACACTGAAGCTTTCTTT. Its protein product is CASSFSGVMNTEAFF. Combining the CDR3 with reference TRBV7-2 and TRBJ1-1 gives the whole variable domain GAGVSQSPSNKVTEKGKDVELRCDPISGHTALYWYRQSLGQGLEFLIYFQGNSAPDKSGLPSDRFSAERTGGSVSTLTIQRTQQEDSAVYLCASSFSGVMNTEAFFGQGTRLTVV.

The rearrangement uses TRBV20-1 and TRBJ1-1, with D perhaps matching TRBD1 (6 bases). The CDR3 consists of 14 residues. V lost 6 bases and J lost 0, with 14 bases in between. Germline assignment: CDR1 DFQATT and CDR2 SNEGSKA (reference sequence). CDR3 residues: CSALLGQLNTEAFF. The CDR3 DNA is TGCAGTGCCCTACTCGGACAGCTGAACACTGAAGCTTTCTTT.

The chain couples TRBV6-6 to TRBJ1-3; 9 bases match TRBD1. The CDR3 has 19 amino acids. Germline V CDR1 and CDR2: MNHNY, SVGAGI (reference sequence). Trimming took 5 bases from V and 4 from J; bases not matched to a gene: 18. CDR3 protein: CASSPPAGSGTGPGNTIYF. CDR3 nucleotide sequence: TGTGCCAGCAGTCCACCGGCCGGGTCCGGGACAGGGCCCGGAAACACCATATATTTT.

This sequence joins TRBV12-3 or TRBV12-4 and TRBJ1-1, with unresolved D. This CDR3 has 13 residues. Trimming removed 3 bases at V and 3 bases at J, with 8 bases between. CDR3 nucleotide sequence: TGTGCCAGCAGTTTGAGGGAGGACACTGAAGCTTTCTTT. Translation: CASSLREDTEAFF.

V usage is TRBV5-6 and J usage is TRBJ1-6, with 11 bases identical to TRBD1. This CDR3 region has 13 residues. Germline-derived CDR1 and CDR2 are SGHDT and YYEEEE. Losses at the gene ends were 9 bases for V and 8 bases for J; bases not matched to a gene: 4. The CDR3 is CAIPGQGDSPLHF. The CDR3, as DNA: TGTGCCATCCCGGGACAGGGGGATTCACCCCTCCACTTT.

This clonotype has more than one count but fewer than ten. This chain links TRBV7-2 with TRBJ2-1, with D unclear. V lost 2 bases and J lost 0, with 8 bases in between. The CDR3 is 15 amino acids. In germline, CDR1 is SGHTA, CDR2 FQGNSA. The DNA for the CDR3 is TGTGCCAGCAGCTTACGGTCTCCCTCCTACAATGAGCAGTTCTTC. As protein: CASSLRSPSYNEQFF.